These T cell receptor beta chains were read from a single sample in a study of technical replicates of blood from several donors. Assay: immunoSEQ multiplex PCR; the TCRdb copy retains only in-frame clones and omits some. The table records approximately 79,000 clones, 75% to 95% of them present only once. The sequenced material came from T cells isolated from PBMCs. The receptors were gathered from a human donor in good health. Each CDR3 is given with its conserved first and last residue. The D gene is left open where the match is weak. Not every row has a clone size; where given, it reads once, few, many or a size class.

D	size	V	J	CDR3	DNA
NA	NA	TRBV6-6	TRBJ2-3	CASSYSRLATTDTQYF	TGTGCCAGCAGTTACTCTCGGCTAGCGACAACAGATACGCAGTATTTT
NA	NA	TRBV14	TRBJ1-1	CASSQLDSNTEAFF	TGTGCCAGCAGCCAATTAGACAGTAACACTGAAGCTTTCTTT
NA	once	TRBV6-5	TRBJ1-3	CASSYSTGVSGNTIYF	TGTGCCAGCAGTTACTCTACGGGGGTCTCTGGAAACACCATATATTTT
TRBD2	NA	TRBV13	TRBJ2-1	CASSLELARINEQFF	TGTGCCAGCAGCTTAGAACTAGCGCGGATCAATGAGCAGTTCTTC
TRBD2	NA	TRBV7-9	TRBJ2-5	CASSITTSGTETQYF	TGTGCCAGCAGCATCACGACTAGCGGGACAGAGACCCAGTACTTC
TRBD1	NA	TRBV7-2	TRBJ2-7	CASSWPPGQGAYEQYF	TGTGCCAGCAGCTGGCCTCCGGGACAGGGTGCCTACGAGCAGTACTTC
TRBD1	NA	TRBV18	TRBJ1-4	CASSPGTGDEKLFF	TGTGCCAGCTCACCTGGGACAGGGGACGAAAAACTGTTTTTT
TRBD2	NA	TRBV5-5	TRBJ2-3	CASSLAMRLAGPDTQYF	TGTGCCAGCAGCTTGGCCATGAGACTAGCGGGACCAGATACGCAGTATTTT
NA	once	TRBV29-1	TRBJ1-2	CSVEEAIRHYGYTF	TGCAGCGTTGAGGAAGCAATCAGGCACTATGGCTACACCTTC
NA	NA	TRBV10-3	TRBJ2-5	CAIGALETQYF	TGTGCCATAGGGGCCTTAGAGACCCAGTACTTC